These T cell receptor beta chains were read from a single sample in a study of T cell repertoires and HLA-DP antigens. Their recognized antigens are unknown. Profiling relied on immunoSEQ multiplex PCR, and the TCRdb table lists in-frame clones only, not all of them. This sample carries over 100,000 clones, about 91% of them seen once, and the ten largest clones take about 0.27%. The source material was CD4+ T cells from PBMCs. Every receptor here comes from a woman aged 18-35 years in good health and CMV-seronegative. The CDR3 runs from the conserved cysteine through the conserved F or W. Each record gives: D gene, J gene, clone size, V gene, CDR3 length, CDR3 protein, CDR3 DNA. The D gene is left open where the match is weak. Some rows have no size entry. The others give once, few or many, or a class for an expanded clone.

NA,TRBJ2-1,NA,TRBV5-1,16,CASSLDVGNVGNEQFF,TGCGCCAGCAGCTTGGATGTGGGGAATGTTGGTAATGAGCAGTTCTTC
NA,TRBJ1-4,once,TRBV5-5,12,CASSLVGEKLFF,TGTGCCAGCAGCTTGGTTGGTGAAAAACTGTTTTTT
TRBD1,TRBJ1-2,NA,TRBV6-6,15,CASSSRDRDNYGYTF,TGTGCCAGCAGCTCCCGGGACAGGGACAACTATGGCTACACCTTC
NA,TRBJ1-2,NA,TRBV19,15,CASSLTGNFNYGYTF,TGTGCCAGTAGCCTTACAGGGAATTTTAACTATGGCTACACCTTC
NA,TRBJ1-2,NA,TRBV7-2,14,CASSLLLGADGYTF,TGTGCCAGCAGCTTGTTGTTGGGGGCGGATGGCTACACCTTC
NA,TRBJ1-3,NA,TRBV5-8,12,CASSLLGNTIYF,TGTGCCAGCAGCTTGCTGGGAAACACCATATATTTT
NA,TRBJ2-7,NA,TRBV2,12,CASSVRGYEQYF,TGTGCCAGCAGTGTTAGGGGCTACGAGCAGTACTTC
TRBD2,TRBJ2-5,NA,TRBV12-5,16,CASAQGSGGALETQYF,TGTGCTAGTGCCCAGGGGAGCGGGGGGGCCTTGGAGACCCAGTACTTC
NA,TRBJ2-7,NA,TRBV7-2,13,CASSQLRQNEQYF,TGTGCCAGCAGTCAATTAAGGCAGAACGAGCAGTACTTC
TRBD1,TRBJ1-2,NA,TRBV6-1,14,CASSRDSSNYGYTF,TGTGCCAGCAGTCGGGACAGCTCTAACTATGGCTACACCTTC
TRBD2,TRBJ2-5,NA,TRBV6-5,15,CASSYSTSGYETQYF,TGTGCCAGCAGTTACTCGACTAGCGGGTATGAGACCCAGTACTTC